These T cell receptor beta chains were read from a single sample in a study of cytomegalovirus exposure and HLA in healthy donors. Profiling relied on immunoSEQ multiplex PCR, and the TCRdb table lists in-frame clones only, not all of them. This sample's clone table lists tens of thousands of clones. Sequenced: PBMCs. The receptors here all came from a man younger than 30 in good health and CMV-seropositive. Each CDR3 is given with its conserved first and last residue. Fields, in order: J gene, V gene, CDR3 protein.

j_call: TRBJ2-7; v_call: TRBV7-7; cdr3_aa: CASSLGGLASEQYF
j_call: TRBJ2-3; v_call: TRBV19; cdr3_aa: CASSNQPIRQYF
j_call: TRBJ2-1; v_call: TRBV13; cdr3_aa: CASGGQGRGEQFF
j_call: TRBJ1-5; v_call: TRBV6-4; cdr3_aa: CASSPGEGNQPQHF
j_call: TRBJ1-2; v_call: TRBV7-9; cdr3_aa: CASSLSGASNYGYTF
j_call: TRBJ2-2; v_call: TRBV5-6; cdr3_aa: CASSRWGGGELFF
j_call: TRBJ2-5; v_call: TRBV27; cdr3_aa: CASSPGSGSLQETQYF
j_call: TRBJ2-3; v_call: TRBV19; cdr3_aa: CASGASDADTQYF
j_call: TRBJ2-7; v_call: TRBV5-1; cdr3_aa: CASSLGGSGGGEQYF
j_call: TRBJ1-6; v_call: TRBV19; cdr3_aa: CASSIRGRNGNSPLHF
j_call: TRBJ1-3; v_call: TRBV9; cdr3_aa: CASSVERTGNTIYF
j_call: TRBJ1-2; v_call: TRBV5-1; cdr3_aa: CASSFRVSGYGYTF
j_call: TRBJ2-3; v_call: TRBV6-6; cdr3_aa: CASSSRSGRYTDTQYF
j_call: TRBJ1-6; v_call: TRBV6-1; cdr3_aa: CASRPGQSYNSPLHF
j_call: TRBJ2-5; v_call: TRBV29-1; cdr3_aa: CSVPAGDRTQYF
j_call: TRBJ1-1; v_call: TRBV11-1; cdr3_aa: CASSFYRLTEAFF
j_call: TRBJ1-1; v_call: TRBV6-1; cdr3_aa: CASSEEPGQMNTEAFF
j_call: TRBJ2-7; v_call: TRBV5-1; cdr3_aa: CASNGGQGPSYEQYF
j_call: TRBJ2-5; v_call: TRBV6-1; cdr3_aa: CASSVGLAGVTPQETQYF
j_call: TRBJ2-7; v_call: TRBV6-5; cdr3_aa: CASSRSPTPYEQYF
j_call: TRBJ2-7; v_call: TRBV4-1; cdr3_aa: CASSAGYEQYF
j_call: TRBJ2-4; v_call: TRBV4-2; cdr3_aa: CASSQVFVVAKNIQYF
j_call: TRBJ1-3; v_call: TRBV10-2; cdr3_aa: CASSGGGDSGNTIYF
j_call: TRBJ1-5; v_call: TRBV19; cdr3_aa: CASRGREGNQPQHF
j_call: TRBJ1-6; v_call: TRBV28; cdr3_aa: CASSSGRTNSPLHF
j_call: TRBJ1-2; v_call: TRBV19; cdr3_aa: CASSIGFPSGYTF
j_call: TRBJ1-2; v_call: TRBV28; cdr3_aa: CASSLGGSVSGYTF
j_call: TRBJ2-7; v_call: TRBV19; cdr3_aa: CASSIAGSPYEQYF
j_call: TRBJ2-5; v_call: TRBV6-1; cdr3_aa: CASKTRSGAETQYF
j_call: TRBJ2-7; v_call: TRBV20-1; cdr3_aa: CSARAGEQYF
j_call: TRBJ1-5; v_call: TRBV4-2; cdr3_aa: CASSPSLDRGNQPQHF
j_call: TRBJ2-1; v_call: TRBV6-4; cdr3_aa: CASSDSETGGNEQFF
j_call: TRBJ2-5; v_call: TRBV5-1; cdr3_aa: CASSLNRWTETQYF
j_call: TRBJ1-3; v_call: TRBV30; cdr3_aa: CAWSYRGSGNTIYF
j_call: TRBJ2-3; v_call: TRBV11-2; cdr3_aa: CASSALTGVRTDTQYF
j_call: TRBJ2-7; v_call: TRBV5-1; cdr3_aa: CASSSGSRGYEQYF
j_call: TRBJ2-3; v_call: TRBV11-2; cdr3_aa: CASSPGGLLIDTQYF
j_call: TRBJ2-7; v_call: TRBV28; cdr3_aa: CASSLEHRGSYEQYF
j_call: TRBJ2-5; v_call: TRBV4-2; cdr3_aa: CASSQERETSTETQYF
j_call: TRBJ2-4; v_call: TRBV5-1; cdr3_aa: CASSPRGEGNIQYF
j_call: TRBJ1-2; v_call: TRBV9; cdr3_aa: CASSLPREPPPSSSYGYTF
j_call: TRBJ2-7; v_call: TRBV6-6; cdr3_aa: CASSHRDRGYEQYF
j_call: TRBJ2-3; v_call: TRBV15; cdr3_aa: CATSRSQGLADTDTQYF
j_call: TRBJ2-2; v_call: TRBV27; cdr3_aa: CASRISGGATGELFF